This T cell receptor beta chain came from a study of a mutant IDH1 vaccine in newly diagnosed glioma. Time point denoted: week 47, end of study. In every dose of vaccine, 300 ug of mutant IDH1 20-mer peptide was given alongside topical imiquimod. The CDR3 consists of 13 residues. V trimming: 7 bases; J trimming: 5 bases; junction bases outside the gene matches: 3. The germline CDR1 and CDR2 sequences are SGHTA and FQGNSA. To note about this clone: The antigen is not known.

The method was immunoSEQ multiplex PCR; TCRdb's version includes in-frame clones alone and lacks a portion of them. Of approximately 80,000 clones detected, approximately 80% appear once; the ten largest clones hold roughly 5.2%. This specimen was PBMCs, taken from a glioma patient whose treatment included an IDH1 peptide vaccine. The source of this sequence is a man between 35 and 55 years old with glioma. V gene TRBV7-2 combines with J gene TRBJ2-2; 8 bases map to TRBD2. In DNA form, the CDR3 reads TGTGCCAGCACCCGGGGGGGGACCGGGGAGCTGTTTTTT. Residues: CASTRGGTGELFF.